Following are 7 T cell receptor beta chains from one sample sequenced in a study of shared clonotypes between healthy human individuals (dated by TCRdb to 2019 to 2021). For the CD8 naive samples, CD45RO-negative cells were positively selected for CCR7, yielding a CD45RA+CCR7+ population from which TemRA cells were excluded. The library was built by means of the immunoSEQ multiplex PCR assay. TCRdb retrieved this table from immuneACCESS and kept in-frame rearrangements only. Not all clones are present; in checked studies, unresolved V genes account for under half, and no reason is known for the remainder. The sample table records millions of clones; around 93% of these occur just once. Of the sample, under 2% is held by the ten largest clones. Sequencing was performed on naive CD8+ T cells from PBMCs. The cell subset or site label, as the study defines it: CD45RA+CCR7+. The receptor set was obtained from a young man in good health. Some clones in this sample may be carry-over from other donors' samples.

The chain has TRBV18 and TRBJ2-1; D uncertain. The CDR3 consists of 14 residues. Germline CDR1 reads KGHSH; CDR2 reads LQKENI. V gave up 6 bases and J gave up 8 bases, with 17 bases separating them. The CDR3 sequence is CASSLDTVWDEQFF. CDR3 DNA: TGTGCCAGCTCTCTCGACACGGTGTGGGATGAGCAGTTCTTC.

This chain links TRBV9 with TRBJ2-2, with a tentative D call TRBD2 (5 bases). The V gene lost 0 bases and the J gene lost 6 bases, with 12 bases spanning the gap. The V gene's germline CDR1 is SGDLS and CDR2 YYNGEE. There are 15 residues in the CDR3. The CDR3 DNA follows: TGTGCCAGCAGCGTAGTTTCAGGTAGCGCCGGGGAGCTGTTTTTT. Amino acids: CASSVVSGSAGELFF.

The chain is built from TRBV27 and TRBJ2-4, with TRBD2 matching over 11 bases. V trimming: 1 base; J trimming: 13 bases; junction bases outside the gene matches: 9. Germline CDR1 reads MNHEY; CDR2 reads SMNVEV (reference sequence). The CDR3 length is 15 residues. CDR3 in amino acids: CASSLYRLAGGPQYF. The CDR3 bases are TGTGCCAGCAGTTTATATCGGCTAGCGGGAGGCCCGCAGTACTTC.

The count of this clone is one. The chain combines TRBV7-3 with TRBJ2-6; D is uncertain. V was cut by 8 bases and J by 2 bases, with 7 bases left in between. This CDR3 comprises 13 residues. The V gene's germline CDR1 is SGHTA and CDR2 FQGTGA. The CDR3 region is CASRRTGANVLTF. Here the CDR3 DNA reads TGTGCCAGCCGTAGGACTGGGGCCAACGTCCTGACTTTC.

The chain uses TRBV15 and TRBJ2-5; 8 nucleotides align to TRBD2. The V segment lost 5 bases and the J segment 1 base; nucleotides outside the gene matches: 3. This CDR3 is built from 14 residues. Germline assignment: CDR1 LNHNV and CDR2 YYDKDF (reference sequence). In nucleotides, the CDR3 is TGTGCCACCAGCCCCGGGGGGGTCCAAGAGACCCAGTACTTC. Translated: CATSPGGVQETQYF.

The chain recombines TRBV6-6 with TRBJ1-2; 8 nucleotides align to TRBD1. The CDR3 sequence is 13 residues long. Germline V gives CDR1 MNHNY, CDR2 SVGAGI (reference sequence). V lost 7 bases, J lost 4 bases, and 5 bases stayed unmatched. CDR3 in amino acids: CASTQDRGYGYTF. The DNA for the CDR3 is TGTGCCAGCACCCAAGACAGGGGCTATGGCTACACCTTC.

The chain recombines TRBV19 with TRBJ2-7; 10 bases align to TRBD2. V was clipped by 3 bases and J by 5 bases; unmatched bases: 7. The CDR3 has 15 amino acids. Germline values: CDR1 LNHDA, CDR2 SQIVND (reference sequence). The CDR3 DNA is TGTGCCAGTAGTATGAAAGCGGGAGGGCCCCACGAGCAGTACTTC. Translating gives CASSMKAGGPHEQYF.